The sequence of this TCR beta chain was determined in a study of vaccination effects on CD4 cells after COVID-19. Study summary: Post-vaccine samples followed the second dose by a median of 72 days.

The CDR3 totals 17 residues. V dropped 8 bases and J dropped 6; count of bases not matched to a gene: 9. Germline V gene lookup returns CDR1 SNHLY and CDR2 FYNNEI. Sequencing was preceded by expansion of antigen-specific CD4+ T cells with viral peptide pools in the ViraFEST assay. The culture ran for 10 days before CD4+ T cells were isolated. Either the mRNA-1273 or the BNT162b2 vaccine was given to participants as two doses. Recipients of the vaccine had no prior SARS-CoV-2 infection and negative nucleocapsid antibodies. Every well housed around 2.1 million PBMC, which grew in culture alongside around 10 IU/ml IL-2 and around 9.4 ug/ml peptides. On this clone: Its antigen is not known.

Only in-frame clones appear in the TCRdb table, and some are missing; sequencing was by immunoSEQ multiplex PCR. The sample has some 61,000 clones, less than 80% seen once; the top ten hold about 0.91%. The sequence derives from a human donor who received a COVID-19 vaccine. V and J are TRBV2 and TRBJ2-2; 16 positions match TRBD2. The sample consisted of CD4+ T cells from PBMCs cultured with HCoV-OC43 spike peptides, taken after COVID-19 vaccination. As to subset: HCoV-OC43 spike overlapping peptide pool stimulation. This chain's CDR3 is CASGGLAGGPVPGELFF. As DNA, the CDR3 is TGTGCCAGCGGGGGACTAGCGGGGGGGCCGGTCCCCGGGGAGCTGTTTTTT. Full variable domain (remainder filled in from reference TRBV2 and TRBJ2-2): EPEVTQTPSHQVTQMGQEVILRCVPISNHLYFYWYRQILGQKVEFLVSFYNNEISEKSEIFDDQFSVERPDGSNFTLKIRSTKLEDSAMYFCASGGLAGGPVPGELFFGEGSRLTVL.